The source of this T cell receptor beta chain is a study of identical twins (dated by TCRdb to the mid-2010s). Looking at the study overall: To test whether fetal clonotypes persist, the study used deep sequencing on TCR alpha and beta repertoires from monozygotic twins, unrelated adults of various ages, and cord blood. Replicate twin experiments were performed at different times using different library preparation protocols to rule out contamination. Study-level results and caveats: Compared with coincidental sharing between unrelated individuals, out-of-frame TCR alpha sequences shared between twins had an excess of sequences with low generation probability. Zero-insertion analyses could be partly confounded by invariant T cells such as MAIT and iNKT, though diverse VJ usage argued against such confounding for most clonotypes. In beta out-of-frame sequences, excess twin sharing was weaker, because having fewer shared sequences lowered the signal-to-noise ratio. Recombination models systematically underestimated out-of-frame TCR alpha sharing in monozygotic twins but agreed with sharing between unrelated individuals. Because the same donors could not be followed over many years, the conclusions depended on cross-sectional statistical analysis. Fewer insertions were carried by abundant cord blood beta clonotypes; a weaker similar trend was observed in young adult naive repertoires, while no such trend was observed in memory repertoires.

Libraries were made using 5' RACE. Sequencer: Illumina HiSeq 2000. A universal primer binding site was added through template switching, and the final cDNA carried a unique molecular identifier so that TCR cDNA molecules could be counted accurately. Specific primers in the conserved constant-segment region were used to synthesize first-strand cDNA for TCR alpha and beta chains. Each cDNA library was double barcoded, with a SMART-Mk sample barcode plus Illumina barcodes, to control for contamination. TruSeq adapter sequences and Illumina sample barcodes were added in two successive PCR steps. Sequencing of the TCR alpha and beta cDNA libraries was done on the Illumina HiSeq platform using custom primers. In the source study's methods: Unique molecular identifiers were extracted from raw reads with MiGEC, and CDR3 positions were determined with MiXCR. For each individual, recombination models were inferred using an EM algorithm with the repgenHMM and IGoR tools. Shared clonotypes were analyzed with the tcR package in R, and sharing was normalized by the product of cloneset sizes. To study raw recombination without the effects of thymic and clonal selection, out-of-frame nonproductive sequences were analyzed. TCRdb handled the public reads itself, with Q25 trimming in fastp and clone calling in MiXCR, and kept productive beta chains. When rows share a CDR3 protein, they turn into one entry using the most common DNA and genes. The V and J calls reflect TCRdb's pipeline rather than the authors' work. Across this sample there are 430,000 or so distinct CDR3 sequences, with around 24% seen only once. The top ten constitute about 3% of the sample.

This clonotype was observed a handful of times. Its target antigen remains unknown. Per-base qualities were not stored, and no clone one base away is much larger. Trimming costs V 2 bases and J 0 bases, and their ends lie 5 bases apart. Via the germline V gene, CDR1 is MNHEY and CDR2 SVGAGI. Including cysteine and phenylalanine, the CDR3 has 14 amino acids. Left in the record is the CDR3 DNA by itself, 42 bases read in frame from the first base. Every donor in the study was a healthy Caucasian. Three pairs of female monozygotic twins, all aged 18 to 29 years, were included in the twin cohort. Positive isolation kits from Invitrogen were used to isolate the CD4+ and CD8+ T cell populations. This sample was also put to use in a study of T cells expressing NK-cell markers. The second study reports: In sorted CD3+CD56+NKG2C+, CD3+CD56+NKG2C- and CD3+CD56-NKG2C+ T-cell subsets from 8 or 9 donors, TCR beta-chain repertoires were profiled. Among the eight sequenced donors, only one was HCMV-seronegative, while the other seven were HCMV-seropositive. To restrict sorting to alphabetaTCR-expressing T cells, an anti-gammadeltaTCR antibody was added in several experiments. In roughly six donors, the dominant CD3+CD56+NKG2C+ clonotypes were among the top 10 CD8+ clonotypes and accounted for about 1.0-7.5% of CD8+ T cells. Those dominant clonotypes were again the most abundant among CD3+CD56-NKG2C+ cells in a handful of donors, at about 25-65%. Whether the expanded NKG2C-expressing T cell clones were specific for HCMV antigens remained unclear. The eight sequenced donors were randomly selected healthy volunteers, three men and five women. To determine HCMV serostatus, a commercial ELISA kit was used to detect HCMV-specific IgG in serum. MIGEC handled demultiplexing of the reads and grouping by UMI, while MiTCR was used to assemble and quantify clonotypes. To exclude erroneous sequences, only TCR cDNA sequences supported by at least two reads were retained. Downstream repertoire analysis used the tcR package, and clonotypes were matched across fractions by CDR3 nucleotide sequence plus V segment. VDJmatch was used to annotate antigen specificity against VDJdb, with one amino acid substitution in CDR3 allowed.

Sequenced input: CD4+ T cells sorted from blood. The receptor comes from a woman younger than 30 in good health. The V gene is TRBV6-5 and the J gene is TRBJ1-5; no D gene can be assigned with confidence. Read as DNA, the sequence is TGTGCCAGCAGTTACAGGAATAGCAATCAGCCCCAGCATTTT. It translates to CASSYRNSNQPQHF.